The 24 T cell receptor beta chains presented below share a single source sample, sequenced in a study of shared clonotypes between healthy human individuals. Data came from immunoSEQ multiplex PCR; TCRdb stores just in-frame clones and leaves some out. There are just over 2,000,000 clones in the sample; 95% occur only once, and around 0.13% lies in the top ten. The sequencing sample was made of naive CD4+ T cells sorted from blood. The subset is: CD45RA+ positively selected. These receptor sequences come from a man between 18 and 35 years old in good health.

The chain carries TRBV27 and TRBJ2-1, with no clear D. The CDR3 is made up of 15 amino acids. Trimming removed 5 bases from V and 2 bases from J, with 13 bases in between. CDR1 is MNHEY, CDR2 SMNVEV, per germline (reference sequence). The CDR3 sequence: CASSPPTLTYNEQFF. CDR3 in DNA: TGTGCCAGCAGTCCGCCGACACTAACCTACAATGAGCAGTTCTTC.

In its sample, this clone was seen once. The chain combines TRBV6-5 with TRBJ2-1; a possible D gene is TRBD1 (6 bases). V shed 5 bases and J shed 9 bases, with 14 bases lying between them. Germline V gives CDR1 MNHEY, CDR2 SVGAGI. The CDR3 is 13 amino acids. CDR3 DNA: TGTGCCAGCAGTCTTACAGGGTGGGGTGAGCAGTTCTTC. Translated: CASSLTGWGEQFF.

V gene TRBV25-1 combines with J gene TRBJ2-1; 9 nucleotides agree with TRBD1. CDR3 length: 15 residues. The junction had 9 bases not matched to a gene; V was cut back by 8 bases and J by 4 bases. Germline V gene lookup returns CDR1 MGHDK and CDR2 SYGVNS. The CDR3 protein is CASLLDRGIYNEQFF. The CDR3 DNA follows: TGTGCCAGCCTTTTAGACAGGGGGATATACAATGAGCAGTTCTTC.

The gene calls are TRBV2 and TRBJ1-1, with D hard to call. V was pared by 11 bases and J by 0 bases, with 19 bases between. CDR3 size: 15 residues. Germline CDR1 and CDR2: SNHLY and FYNNEI. The CDR3: CALSRKQSMNTEAFF. CDR3 bases: TGTGCCCTTTCGCGGAAACAGTCCATGAACACTGAAGCTTTCTTT.

This clone appeared once. The gene calls are TRBV5-1 and TRBJ2-7; D is unresolved. The CDR3 is 15 residues long. Germline V CDR1 and CDR2: SGHRS, YFSETQ. V lost 0 bases and J lost 2, with 12 bases in between. The CDR3, as DNA: TGCGCCAGCAGCTTGGGTGCTAACGCTGCCTACGAGCAGTACTTC. It translates to CASSLGANAAYEQYF.

The chain uses TRBV5-4 and TRBJ2-3; 9 bases fit TRBD1. Trimming took 3 bases from V and 6 from J; bases not matched to a gene: 5. Germline values: CDR1 SGHNT, CDR2 YYREEE (reference sequence). The length of the CDR3 is 14 residues. The CDR3 region is CASSWGQGGDTQYF. The CDR3 bases are TGTGCCAGCAGCTGGGGACAGGGAGGGGATACGCAGTATTTT.

With regard to this clone: This sample also contains other DNA sequences that code for the same CDR3. This chain uses TRBV5-1 with TRBJ1-3; D unresolved. V lost 4 bases, J lost 4 bases, and 9 bases lay in between. CDR3 length equals 13 residues. The germline CDR1 and CDR2 sequences are SGHRS and YFSETQ. CDR3 sequence: CASSPEGGNTIYF. CDR3 coding DNA: TGCGCCAGCAGCCCGGAAGGGGGAAACACCATATATTTT.

This chain joins TRBV28 and TRBJ1-1; D remains unclear. CDR3 size: 12 residues. Germline V lookup: CDR1 MDHEN, CDR2 SYDVKM. V lost 3 bases and J lost 2, with 4 bases in between. CDR3 sequence (DNA): TGTGCCAGCAGTTTCTCAAACACTGAAGCTTTCTTT. Translated: CASSFSNTEAFF.

The chain uses TRBV19 and TRBJ1-5, with a weak D call TRBD1 (5 bases). Germline lookup yields CDR1 LNHDA and CDR2 SQIVND (reference sequence). The CDR3 consists of 16 residues. V dropped 0 bases and J dropped 0 bases, with 9 bases sitting between them. CDR3 bases: TGTGCCAGTAGTATAGATATCCAGGGTAGCAATCAGCCCCAGCATTTT. Amino acid sequence: CASSIDIQGSNQPQHF.

V and J are TRBV11-2 and TRBJ2-1; TRBD2 matches at 13 bases. The junction had 9 bases not matched to a gene; V was cut back by 5 bases and J by 8 bases. The CDR3 contains 16 residues. The germline CDR1 and CDR2 sequences are SGHAT and FQNNGV. CDR3 in amino acids: CASSLRTSGSGDEQFF. The CDR3 DNA sequence: TGTGCCAGCAGCCTCAGGACTAGCGGGAGCGGAGATGAGCAGTTCTTC.

Points on this clone: Other nucleotide sequences in the sample specify the same CDR3. V and J are TRBV18 and TRBJ2-7; the match to TRBD1 covers 7 bases. Per the germline V gene, CDR1 is KGHSH and CDR2 is LQKENI. This CDR3 is built from 14 residues. Trimming cost V 3 bases and J 1 base; bases outside gene matches: 3. The CDR3 nucleotides are TGTGCCAGCTCACCTGTACAGGGGTCCTACGAGCAGTACTTC. Translated: CASSPVQGSYEQYF.

This chain links TRBV20-1 with TRBJ2-1, with no clear D. Germline CDR1 reads DFQATT; CDR2 reads SNEGSKA (reference sequence). V shed 3 bases and J shed 7 bases, with 7 bases lying between them. The length of the CDR3 is 11 residues. CDR3 sequence reads: CSASRLNEQFF. CDR3 sequence (DNA): TGCAGTGCTAGTCGGTTAAATGAGCAGTTCTTC.

About this clone: The same CDR3 can be traced to other DNA sequences in this sample. J is TRBJ1-1 and V is TRBV7-9, with TRBD1 identical over 7 bases. This CDR3 has 14 amino acids. V dropped 4 bases and J dropped 1; count of bases not matched to a gene: 3. Germline V gene lookup returns CDR1 SEHNR and CDR2 FQNEAQ (reference sequence). CDR3 coding DNA: TGTGCCAGCAGCTCCCAGGGGGGGAACACTGAAGCTTTCTTT. Translated, it gives CASSSQGGNTEAFF. Full variable domain (rest looked up from reference TRBV7-9 and TRBJ1-1): DTGVSQNPRHKITKRGQNVTFRCDPISEHNRLYWYRQTLGQGPEFLTYFQNEAQLEKSRLLSDRFSAERPKGSFSTLEIQRTEQGDSAMYLCASSSQGGNTEAFFGQGTRLTVV.

This chain connects TRBV6-6 to TRBJ2-2, with D hard to call. V lost 2 bases, J lost 2 bases, and 12 bases lay in between. From germline, CDR1 is MNHNY and CDR2 SVGAGI (reference sequence). The CDR3 has 16 amino acids. The CDR3 sequence is CASSYRRQDNTGELFF. Here the CDR3 DNA reads TGTGCCAGCAGTTACCGGCGGCAGGACAACACCGGGGAGCTGTTTTTT.

Of note for this clone: This CDR3 is also generated by other DNA sequences in the sample. This rearrangement joins TRBV10-3 to TRBJ2-7; the match to TRBD1 covers 8 bases. V dropped 4 bases and J dropped 2; count of bases not matched to a gene: 4. Germline CDR1 reads ENHRY; CDR2 reads SYGVKD. This CDR3 is 14 amino acids long. The CDR3 loop reads CAISGGTGPYEQYF. CDR3 DNA sequence: TGTGCCATCAGTGGCGGGACAGGCCCCTACGAGCAGTACTTC.

V is TRBV27 and J is TRBJ2-7; 10 bases fit TRBD2. Germline V lookup: CDR1 MNHEY, CDR2 SMNVEV (reference sequence). Unmatched junction bases numbered 7, after V lost 2 bases and J lost 0 bases. CDR3 size: 17 residues. The CDR3: CASSLQASGSRSYEQYF. The CDR3 DNA sequence: TGTGCCAGCAGTTTACAGGCTAGCGGGAGCCGCTCCTACGAGCAGTACTTC.

The V gene is TRBV5-4, the J gene TRBJ2-1; 8 bases map to TRBD1. The CDR3 has 15 amino acids. Germline loops: CDR1 SGHNT, CDR2 YYREEE (reference sequence). V dropped 0 bases and J dropped 7; count of bases not matched to a gene: 6. As DNA, the CDR3 is TGTGCCAGCAGCTTGGTAGGACAGGGTCAGAATGAGCAGTTCTTC. Translating it yields CASSLVGQGQNEQFF.

This chain joins TRBV6-1 and TRBJ1-1; TRBD1 agrees at 7 bases. CDR1 MNHNS and CDR2 SASEGT come from the germline V gene. This CDR3 has 14 amino acids. V was clipped by 4 bases and J by 1 base; unmatched bases: 3. This chain's CDR3 is CASSAQGGNTEAFF. CDR3 nucleotide sequence: TGTGCCAGCAGTGCGCAGGGGGGGAACACTGAAGCTTTCTTT.

The chain links TRBV2 to TRBJ1-6; possibly TRBD1 for D (6 bases). This CDR3 comprises 14 residues. V was shortened by 3 bases and J by 7 bases, with 10 bases between the two germline ends. Per the germline V gene, CDR1 is SNHLY and CDR2 is FYNNEI. The DNA for the CDR3 is TGTGCCAGCAGTGATTTACAGGGCAATTCACCCCTCCACTTT. It yields the protein CASSDLQGNSPLHF.

The chain employs TRBV7-8 and TRBJ2-7, with TRBD1 matching 10 bases. The CDR3 length is 16 residues. Germline V gene sequence: CDR1 SGHVS, CDR2 FQNEAQ. The V gene end was trimmed by 4 bases and the J gene end by 3 bases; junction bases not matched to a gene: 9. The chain's CDR3 is CASSSHPGQGNYEQYF. The CDR3 DNA reads TGTGCCAGCAGCTCACATCCGGGACAGGGGAACTACGAGCAGTACTTC.

The V gene is TRBV2, the J gene TRBJ1-3, with a weak D call TRBD1 (6 bases). Germline CDR1 and CDR2: SNHLY and FYNNEI. V gave up 5 bases and J gave up 0 bases, with 14 bases separating them. This CDR3 spans 16 amino acids. This CDR3 reads CASSQTGSLSGNTIYF. CDR3 nucleotides: TGTGCCAGCAGTCAGACAGGTTCCCTCTCTGGAAACACCATATATTTT.

This sequence joins TRBV30 and TRBJ2-3; 9 nucleotides align to TRBD1. Germline CDR1 GTSNPN, CDR2 SVGIG (reference sequence). The CDR3 has 15 residues. The trim removed 5 bases at V and 3 bases at J, leaving 9 bases unmatched. This CDR3 reads CAWGPGQGSTDTQYF. The CDR3 DNA follows: TGTGCCTGGGGGCCGGGACAGGGAAGTACAGATACGCAGTATTTT.

A single count supports this clone. The J gene is TRBJ2-2, the V gene TRBV5-4; TRBD2 aligns across 10 bases. The CDR3 has 16 amino acids. The V segment lost 4 bases and the J segment 1 base; nucleotides outside the gene matches: 4. Germline CDR1 and CDR2: SGHNT and YYREEE (reference sequence). DNA for the CDR3: TGTGCCAGCAGCCCGGGACTAGCGAAGAACACCGGGGAGCTGTTTTTT. Translating gives CASSPGLAKNTGELFF.

V gene TRBV5-1 combines with J gene TRBJ2-7; 7 nucleotides align to TRBD1. From germline, CDR1 is SGHRS and CDR2 YFSETQ. Unmatched junction bases numbered 8, after V lost 5 bases and J lost 3 bases. This CDR3 comprises 14 residues. CDR3 nucleotides: TGCGCCAGCAGGACAGGGAATCCAAACTACGAGCAGTACTTC. Its protein product is CASRTGNPNYEQYF.